Described below is a single T cell receptor (beta chain) sequence and its context. The antigen is undetermined. The germline V and J ends were trimmed by 2 bases and 1 base, with 11 bases remaining between them. The length of the CDR3 is 15 residues. CDR1 is LNHDA, CDR2 SQIVND, per germline (reference sequence). This entry belongs to a study of cytomegalovirus exposure and HLA in healthy donors. Study outcomes and limitations: An analysis was carried out at a later point. It showed that HLA-associated TCR beta chains were more clonally expanded than equally common non-associated chains. Versus the roughly 700-donor mean, an Asian-associated ancestry cluster reportedly showed fewer N-insertions in a later analysis.

PCR amplification relied on 60 Vbeta primers (plus 13 Jbeta primers). Some clones are missing from TCRdb's copy, which holds only in-frame ones; the method was immunoSEQ multiplex PCR. The table has roughly 45,000 clones, about 60% seen once; the top ten hold 12%. This receptor was obtained from a man in his sixties in good health and CMV-seropositive. The V gene is TRBV19, the J gene TRBJ1-1; D may be TRBD1 (5 bases). Sequencing was carried out using PBMCs. The CDR3 loop reads CASSIPATENTEAFF. CDR3 DNA: TGTGCCAGTAGTATACCCGCGACAGAGAACACTGAAGCTTTCTTT.